This entry lists 26 T cell receptor beta chains sequenced from one sample in a study of blood T cell repertoires in COVID-19. Sequencing was performed with immunoSEQ multiplex PCR; in TCRdb, only in-frame clones are kept and a portion is missing. Among 230,000 or so clones listed, around 89% were seen once. Material: PBMCs or T cells enriched from blood (not recorded which). These TCRs come from a woman aged 25-40 years who had recovered from COVID-19.

This chain uses TRBV29-1 with TRBJ1-3; maybe TRBD1 (6 bases). CDR3 length: 13 residues. Germline lookup yields CDR1 SQVTM and CDR2 ANQGSEA. CDR3 amino acids: CSCRGAAGNTIYF. The CDR3 DNA reads as TGCAGTTGTCGGGGGGCTGCTGGAAACACCATATATTTT.

This clone showed up just once. This chain links TRBV18 with TRBJ1-4; D might be TRBD1 (5 bases). Germline-derived CDR1 and CDR2 are KGHSH and LQKENI. The CDR3 extends over 13 amino acids. V was trimmed by 3 bases and J by 8 bases, leaving 10 bases between them. CDR3 nucleotide sequence: TGTGCCAGCTCACCCAGAAGACAGGAAAAACTGTTTTTT. Protein sequence: CASSPRRQEKLFF.

The CDR3 DNA sequence: TGTGCCAGCAGCTTAGCAGGTTTGGGGACACCAGTCACAGATACGCAGTATTTT. This encodes CASSLAGLGTPVTDTQYF. This chain uses TRBV7-6 with TRBJ2-3; possible D gene TRBD1, 6 bases. The CDR3 totals 18 residues. Germline V lookup: CDR1 SGHVS, CDR2 FNYEAQ. With 0 bases removed from V and 2 bases from J, the gap between germline ends came to 18 bases. The full variable domain, with the rest looked up from reference TRBV7-6 and TRBJ2-3, is GAGVSQSPRYKVTKRGQDVALRCDPISGHVSLYWYRQALGQGPEFLTYFNYEAQQDKSGLPNDRFSAERPEGSISTLTIQRTEQRDSAMYRCASSLAGLGTPVTDTQYFGPGTRLTVL.

Only one count was recorded for this clone. The gene calls are TRBV27 and TRBJ2-2, with 8 bases aligning to TRBD2. Germline CDR1 MNHEY, CDR2 SMNVEV (reference sequence). J gave up 8 bases and V 3 bases, and 5 bases lay outside the gene matches. CDR3 length: 14 residues. The CDR3, as DNA: TGTGCCAGCAGTTTCTCGGGGGGGAGTGGGGAGCTGTTTTTT. Amino acid sequence: CASSFSGGSGELFF.

The gene calls are TRBV25-1 and TRBJ1-1; perhaps TRBD1 as D (5 bases). The CDR3 consists of 14 residues. V shed 7 bases and J shed 4 bases, with 16 bases lying between them. Germline CDR1 reads MGHDK; CDR2 reads SYGVNS. The CDR3 here is CASNKGIGGTEAFF. The CDR3 nucleotides read TGTGCCAGCAATAAGGGAATCGGGGGCACTGAAGCTTTCTTT.

The V gene is TRBV9, the J gene TRBJ2-3; TRBD2 agrees at 9 bases. Losses at the gene ends were 6 bases for V and 2 bases for J; bases not matched to a gene: 7. The CDR3 runs to 15 residues. Germline-derived CDR1 and CDR2 are SGDLS and YYNGEE. The CDR3: CASTVRGLATDTQYF. The CDR3 DNA reads as TGTGCCAGCACGGTCAGGGGACTAGCCACAGATACGCAGTATTTT.

This clone was detected once. The J gene is TRBJ2-5, the V gene TRBV7-2, with TRBD1 as a possible D gene (6 bases). Trimming cost V 5 bases and J 0 bases, with 13 bases left between them. CDR1 is SGHTA and CDR2 is FQGNSA in the germline V gene. The CDR3 is made up of 15 amino acids. The CDR3 bases are TGTGCCAGCAGCCAGAAAGCAGGGGACCAAGAGACCCAGTACTTC. Translating gives CASSQKAGDQETQYF. Filled out from reference TRBV7-2 and TRBJ2-5, the complete variable domain reads GAGVSQSPSNKVTEKGKDVELRCDPISGHTALYWYRQSLGQGLEFLIYFQGNSAPDKSGLPSDRFSAERTGGSVSTLTIQRTQQEDSAVYLCASSQKAGDQETQYFGPGTRLLVL.

J is TRBJ2-2 and V is TRBV5-6, with TRBD1 matching 12 bases. Germline V gene data show CDR1 as SGHDT and CDR2 as YYEEEE. CDR3 length: 15 residues. V lost 5 bases to trimming and J lost 6 bases; unmatched junction nucleotides: 5. As DNA, the CDR3 is TGTGCCAGCAGTCCCGGGACAGGGGGCCCCGGGGAGCTGTTTTTT. Amino acids: CASSPGTGGPGELFF.

V and J are TRBV3-1 (or the pseudogene TRBV3-2) and TRBJ2-7, with 9 bases identical to TRBD2. The J segment lost 4 bases and the V segment lost 4 bases, leaving 8 bases of the junction unmatched. The CDR3 has 15 amino acids. Per the germline V gene, CDR1 is LGHDT and CDR2 is YNNKEL (reference sequence). The CDR3, as DNA: TGTGCCAGCAGCCCGATAGCGGGGGCCAGTTACGAGCAGTACTTC. Protein product: CASSPIAGASYEQYF.

This clone was seen a handful of times. The chain recombines TRBV7-3 with TRBJ2-7; the match to TRBD2 covers 14 bases. V gave up 5 bases and J gave up 3 bases; unmatched junction bases: 3. This CDR3 is built from 15 residues. The germline CDR1 and CDR2 sequences are SGHTA and FQGTGA. The CDR3, as DNA: TGTGCCAGCAGCCCAGGGACTAGCGGGGGCTACGAGCAGTACTTC. It translates to CASSPGTSGGYEQYF.

The rearrangement joins TRBV29-1 to TRBJ1-2; no firm D call. The CDR3 contains 15 residues. V was cut by 0 bases and J by 5 bases, with 16 bases left in between. Germline V gene data show CDR1 as SQVTM and CDR2 as ANQGSEA. CDR3 sequence reads: CSVEEVMGGFYGYTF. The CDR3 nucleotides are TGCAGCGTTGAAGAGGTTATGGGCGGGTTTTATGGCTACACCTTC.

This chain uses TRBV29-1 with TRBJ1-3; D is undetermined. Trimming left V 3 bases short and J 4 bases short, with 16 bases between. Germline loops: CDR1 SQVTM, CDR2 ANQGSEA. This CDR3 spans 15 amino acids. The DNA of the CDR3 is TGCAGCGTTGAGCTATATCGGAGTCCCGGAAACACCATATATTTT. As protein: CSVELYRSPGNTIYF. Using reference TRBV29-1 and TRBJ1-3 for the parts outside the CDR3, the full variable domain is SAVISQKPSRDICQRGTSLTIQCQVDSQVTMMFWYRQQPGQSLTLIATANQGSEATYESGFVIDKFPISRPNLTFSTLTVSNMSPEDSSIYLCSVELYRSPGNTIYFGEGSWLTVV.

The chain combines TRBV29-1 with TRBJ2-5; 10 positions agree with TRBD1. The CDR3 is made up of 13 amino acids. The V and J ends lost 7 bases and 5 bases, in that order; junction bases with no gene match: 7. Germline V lookup: CDR1 SQVTM, CDR2 ANQGSEA. The CDR3 sequence is CSAAGTGDETQYF. The CDR3 bases are TGCAGCGCTGCCGGGACAGGGGACGAGACCCAGTACTTC.

The chain couples TRBV19 to TRBJ1-5; the match to TRBD1 covers 10 bases. This CDR3 has 17 amino acids. Trimming removed 9 bases from V and 3 bases from J; junction bases left unmatched: 14. Germline lookup yields CDR1 LNHDA and CDR2 SQIVND (reference sequence). The CDR3 loop is CASKIAGTGAFNQPQHF. CDR3 nucleotide sequence: TGTGCCAGCAAAATCGCCGGGACAGGGGCCTTCAATCAGCCCCAGCATTTT.

The V call is TRBV11-2, the J call TRBJ2-7; 7 bases match TRBD1. CDR1 and CDR2 from the germline V gene are SGHAT and FQNNGV. V gave up 5 bases and J gave up 0 bases; unmatched junction bases: 7. The CDR3 covers 15 residues. CDR3 sequence: CASSTLTGISYEQYF. The CDR3 DNA is TGTGCCAGCAGCACCCTGACAGGGATCTCCTACGAGCAGTACTTC.

The J gene is TRBJ2-7, the V gene TRBV2; 7 bases match TRBD2. The CDR3 has 15 residues. In germline, CDR1 is SNHLY, CDR2 FYNNEI. With 6 bases clipped from V and 0 bases from J, the junction kept 8 bases outside the gene matches. For the CDR3, the DNA is TGTGCCAGCAGACATGGGGCTAGCGGCTCCTACGAGCAGTACTTC. Translation gives CASRHGASGSYEQYF.

This chain connects TRBV3-1 (or the pseudogene TRBV3-2) to TRBJ1-5, with D possibly TRBD1 on 6 matching bases. The length of the CDR3 is 14 residues. Germline V CDR1 and CDR2: LGHDT, YNNKEL (reference sequence). Trimming took off 1 base at V and 5 bases at J, with 9 bases between the two ends. In nucleotides, the CDR3 is TGTGCCAGCAGCCAAGGACAGGTTTATCAGCCCCAGCATTTT. As protein: CASSQGQVYQPQHF.

This rearrangement joins TRBV7-8 to TRBJ1-5; D is possibly TRBD1 (6 bases). V lost 1 base, J lost 5 bases, and 12 bases lay in between. Looked up from germline, CDR1 is SGHVS and CDR2 is FQNEAQ. This CDR3 comprises 15 residues. The CDR3 DNA sequence: TGTGCCAGCAGCTTAGTAGGACAGCTGGATCAGCCCCAGCATTTT. Amino acids: CASSLVGQLDQPQHF.

The chain is built from TRBV7-2 and TRBJ2-7, with unresolved D. V was cut by 3 bases and J by 0 bases, with 12 bases left in between. The CDR3 covers 15 residues. Germline V CDR1 and CDR2: SGHTA, FQGNSA. This CDR3 reads CASSLFTRSSYEQYF. The CDR3 DNA sequence: TGTGCCAGCAGCTTGTTTACGAGAAGCTCCTACGAGCAGTACTTC.

This clone was observed a single time. The gene calls are TRBV28 and TRBJ1-2; tentatively, D is TRBD1 (5 bases). Germline CDR1 MDHEN, CDR2 SYDVKM. Trimming stripped 5 bases from V and 4 bases from J, with 20 bases between. There are 16 residues in the CDR3. The CDR3, as DNA: TGTGCCAGCAGTCCCCATCAGGGAAATCTCCCCTATGGCTACACCTTC. This translates into CASSPHQGNLPYGYTF.

The CDR3 DNA is TGTGCCAGCACCAGGGACAGGGGAGAAGAAAAACTGTTTTTT. Protein sequence: CASTRDRGEEKLFF. V gene TRBV5-4 combines with J gene TRBJ1-4, with TRBD1 matching 10 bases. Trimming removed 6 bases from V and 8 bases from J; junction bases left unmatched: 7. Germline CDR1 is SGHNT and CDR2 is YYREEE (reference sequence). This CDR3 is built from 14 residues.

The chain has TRBV2 and TRBJ1-1; D is ambiguous. V was clipped by 5 bases and J by 6 bases, with 4 bases between them. There are 10 residues in the CDR3. Germline V gene data show CDR1 as SNHLY and CDR2 as FYNNEI. The DNA for the CDR3 is TGTGCCAGCAGTCAGTCTGAAGCTTTCTTT. Protein sequence: CASSQSEAFF.

The gene calls are TRBV7-2 and TRBJ2-7; 7 nucleotides align to TRBD1. V shed 4 bases and J 2 bases; nucleotides not matched to a gene: 14. Germline-derived CDR1 and CDR2 are SGHTA and FQGNSA. This CDR3 is 17 amino acids long. For the CDR3, the DNA is TGTGCCAGCAGCTCGCAGACCGGGACAGCGCTTGCCTACGAGCAGTACTTC. Protein sequence: CASSSQTGTALAYEQYF. The entire variable domain, with the rest obtained from reference TRBV7-2 and TRBJ2-7, is as follows: GAGVSQSPSNKVTEKGKDVELRCDPISGHTALYWYRQSLGQGLEFLIYFQGNSAPDKSGLPSDRFSAERTGGSVSTLTIQRTQQEDSAVYLCASSSQTGTALAYEQYFGPGTRLTVT.

Only a few counts were recorded for this clone. The chain combines TRBV18 with TRBJ1-6; 7 bases map to TRBD1. This CDR3 is 15 amino acids long. With 1 base clipped from V and 9 bases from J, the junction kept 6 bases outside the gene matches. The germline gives CDR1 KGHSH, CDR2 LQKENI. CDR3 residues: CASSPRDRERSPLHF. DNA of the CDR3: TGTGCCAGCTCACCACGCGACAGGGAGCGTTCACCCCTCCACTTT.

This chain links TRBV11-2 with TRBJ2-2; 8 bases map to TRBD1. The CDR3 is 14 amino acids. With V trimmed by 5 bases and J by 7 bases, 6 bases remained unmatched. Germline loops: CDR1 SGHAT, CDR2 FQNNGV. The CDR3 reads CASSVDRGGGELFF. The CDR3 coding sequence is TGTGCCAGCAGCGTCGACAGGGGAGGCGGGGAGCTGTTTTTT.

V is TRBV6-4 and J is TRBJ1-4; D unresolved. Deletions cut 0 bases from V and 3 bases from J, with 14 bases between. This CDR3 comprises 17 residues. Germline V gene lookup returns CDR1 MRHNA and CDR2 SNTAGT. CDR3 region: CASSDSWIPRPNEKLFF. In DNA form, the CDR3 reads TGTGCCAGCAGTGACTCGTGGATACCTAGACCTAATGAAAAACTGTTTTTT.